This T cell receptor beta chain was recovered during a study of cytomegalovirus exposure and HLA in healthy donors. This PCR relied on a set of 60 Vbeta primers and 13 Jbeta primers. Using immunoSEQ multiplex PCR, the repertoire was profiled, and TCRdb retains in-frame clones only, with some absent. The sample yields 150,000 to 200,000 clones, approximately 85% seen once. Germline CDR1 is SGHRS and CDR2 is YFSETQ. This CDR3 has 15 residues. J gave up 2 bases and V 4 bases, and 8 bases lay outside the gene matches. Of note for this clone: What it recognizes is unknown.

Study-wide results and caveats: Information on immune exposure was restricted to one variable (CMV serostatus). Later, an analysis showed that TCR beta chains associated with HLA were more clonally expanded than others that were equally common.

The clonotype originates from a girl aged 2 to 10 in good health and CMV-seropositive. The chain uses TRBV5-1 and TRBJ2-5; 7 nucleotides agree with TRBD1. The sample taken for sequencing was PBMCs. The CDR3 spells CASSLTTGWQETQYF. CDR3 coding DNA: TGCGCCAGCAGCCTGACGACAGGGTGGCAAGAGACCCAGTACTTC. The full variable domain, its missing parts supplied by reference TRBV5-1 and TRBJ2-5, is KAGVTQTPRYLIKTRGQQVTLSCSPISGHRSVSWYQQTPGQGLQFLFEYFSETQRNKGNFPGRFSGRQFSNSRSEMNVSTLELGDSALYLCASSLTTGWQETQYFGPGTRLLVL.